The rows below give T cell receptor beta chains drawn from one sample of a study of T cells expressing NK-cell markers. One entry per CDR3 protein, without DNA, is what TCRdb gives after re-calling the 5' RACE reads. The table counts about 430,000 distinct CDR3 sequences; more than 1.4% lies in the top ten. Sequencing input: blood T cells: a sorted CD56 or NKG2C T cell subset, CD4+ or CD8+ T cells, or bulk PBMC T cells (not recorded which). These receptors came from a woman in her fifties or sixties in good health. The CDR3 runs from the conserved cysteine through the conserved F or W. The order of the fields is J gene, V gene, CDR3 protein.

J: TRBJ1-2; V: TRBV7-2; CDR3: CASSLDQWGGYGYTF
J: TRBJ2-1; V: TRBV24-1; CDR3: CATSGGPEQFF
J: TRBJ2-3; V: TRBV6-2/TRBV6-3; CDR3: CASSRDYRDTQYF
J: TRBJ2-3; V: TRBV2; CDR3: CASSEVWASFNPMGGGGDTQYF
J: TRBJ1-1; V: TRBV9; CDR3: CASSVMTSDTEAFF
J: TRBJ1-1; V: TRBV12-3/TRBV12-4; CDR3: CASSGIRSEPFF
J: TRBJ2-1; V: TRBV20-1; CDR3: CSPRHEGARSYNEQFF
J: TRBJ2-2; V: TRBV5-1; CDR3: CASKVSGLANTGELFF
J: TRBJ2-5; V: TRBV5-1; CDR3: CASSLTRTSGRGETQYF
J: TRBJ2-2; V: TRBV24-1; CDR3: CATRMDGGELFF
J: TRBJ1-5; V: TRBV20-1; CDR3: CSVRTSGANQPQHF
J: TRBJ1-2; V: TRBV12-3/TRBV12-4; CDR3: CASSSQPLGGYTF
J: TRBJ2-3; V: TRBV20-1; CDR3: CSAGTGTARRATQYF
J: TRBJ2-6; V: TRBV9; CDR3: CASSVGGGGVGTGANVLTF
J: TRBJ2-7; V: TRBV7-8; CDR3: CASSLDPGRTRYEQYF
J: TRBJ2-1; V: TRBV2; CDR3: CSERGNNEQFF
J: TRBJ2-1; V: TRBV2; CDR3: CASTLATGRSYNEQFF
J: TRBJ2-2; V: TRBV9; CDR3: CASSVEGLMAGELFF
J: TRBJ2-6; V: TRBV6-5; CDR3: CASSSRVGVWANVLTF
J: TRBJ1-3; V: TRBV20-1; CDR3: CSARPLSDFGNTIYF
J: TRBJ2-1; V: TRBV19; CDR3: CASSFPREGHNEQFF
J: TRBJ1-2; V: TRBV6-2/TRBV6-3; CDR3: CASSLIQGADGYTF
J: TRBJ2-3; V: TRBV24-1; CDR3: CATSDFPSSDTQYF
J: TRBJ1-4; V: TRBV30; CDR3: CAWSEGGYGEKLFF
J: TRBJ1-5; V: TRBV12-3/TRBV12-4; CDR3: CASSPSPGGSNQPQHF
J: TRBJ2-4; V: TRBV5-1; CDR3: CASSLAWDRGIQYF
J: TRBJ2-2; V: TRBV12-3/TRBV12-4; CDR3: CASSKDSPGELFF
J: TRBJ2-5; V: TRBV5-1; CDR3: CASSLATSGGLVETQYF
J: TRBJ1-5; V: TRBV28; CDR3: CASSLGGHPLGQPQHF
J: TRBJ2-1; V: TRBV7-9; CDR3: CASSPLGGRDEQFF
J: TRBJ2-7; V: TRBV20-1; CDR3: CSAHYNGDEQYF
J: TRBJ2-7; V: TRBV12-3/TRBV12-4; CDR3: CASMVGNHEQYF
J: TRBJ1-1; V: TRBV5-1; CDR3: CASSFGQGVRGTEAFF
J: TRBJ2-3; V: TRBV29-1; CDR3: CSVGGPGTGSTDTQYF
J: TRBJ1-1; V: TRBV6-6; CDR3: CASSYTTGAEAFF
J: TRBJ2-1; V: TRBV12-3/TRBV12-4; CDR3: CASSLVGQGVSEQFF
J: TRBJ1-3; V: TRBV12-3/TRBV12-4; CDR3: CASSLTTGTGNTIYF
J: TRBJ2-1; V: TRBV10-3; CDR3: CAISQSGKGEQFF
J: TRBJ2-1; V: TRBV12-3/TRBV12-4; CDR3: CASSSGTSGRAESYNEQFF
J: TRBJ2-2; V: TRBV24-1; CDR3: CATGLGSEYGELFF
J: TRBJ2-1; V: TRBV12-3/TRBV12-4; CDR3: CASSLIAGGPNGYNEQFF
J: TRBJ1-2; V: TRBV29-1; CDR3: CSVVGETGYGYTF
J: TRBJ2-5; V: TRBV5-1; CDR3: CASSENRVETQYF
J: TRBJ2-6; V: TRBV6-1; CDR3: CASSEAFIQWAGANVLTF
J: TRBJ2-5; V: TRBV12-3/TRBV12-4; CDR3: CASSLRELRETQYF
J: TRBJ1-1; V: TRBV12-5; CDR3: CASGLVAGLSNTEAFF
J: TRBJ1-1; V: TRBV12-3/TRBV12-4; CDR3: CASSMTGTSNTEAFF
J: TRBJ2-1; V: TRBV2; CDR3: CASRWDFRSYNEQFF
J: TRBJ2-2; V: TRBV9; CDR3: CASSGTSGVFAGELFF
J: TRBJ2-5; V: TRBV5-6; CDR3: CASSPGLAGLFQETQYF
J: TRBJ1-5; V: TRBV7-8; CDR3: CASSLASRGGFGPQHF
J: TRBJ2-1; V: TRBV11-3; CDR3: CASSMGTSGNNEQFF
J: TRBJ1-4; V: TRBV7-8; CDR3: CASSKPREFEKLFF
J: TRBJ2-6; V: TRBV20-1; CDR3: CSAWDSDSGANVLTF
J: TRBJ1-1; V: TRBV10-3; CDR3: CAINPGGLNTEAFF
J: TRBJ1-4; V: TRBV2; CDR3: CASSKGRFNEKLFF
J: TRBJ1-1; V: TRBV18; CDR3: CASSPYLREENTEAFF
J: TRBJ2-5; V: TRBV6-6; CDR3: CASSYSYRGETQYF
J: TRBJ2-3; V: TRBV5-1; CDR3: CASSPRWRDTQYF
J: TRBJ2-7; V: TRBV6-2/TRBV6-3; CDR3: CASSFSRLPHYEQYF